The 24 T cell receptor beta chains reported below all come from one sample, sequenced in a study of cytomegalovirus exposure and HLA in healthy donors. The study ran its PCR with 60 Vbeta and 13 Jbeta primers. Profiling relied on immunoSEQ multiplex PCR, and the TCRdb table lists in-frame clones only, not all of them. The data hold some 130,000 clones, with roughly 78% observed a single time. Sequencing used PBMCs. The receptors here all came from a man in his forties in good health and CMV-seropositive.

In this sample, this clone turned up a few times. The chain joins TRBV9 to TRBJ2-7; TRBD1 aligns across 7 bases. Germline V gene lookup returns CDR1 SGDLS and CDR2 YYNGEE. V lost 3 bases to trimming and J lost 0 bases; unmatched junction nucleotides: 3. This CDR3 has 14 amino acids. CDR3 DNA sequence: TGTGCCAGCAGCGGGGGACAGTTCTCCTACGAGCAGTACTTC. It encodes CASSGGQFSYEQYF.

The rearrangement links TRBV5-1 to TRBJ2-5, with D maybe TRBD1 (6 bases). Per germline, CDR1 SGHRS and CDR2 YFSETQ. This CDR3 spans 14 amino acids. Trimming stripped 4 bases from V and 3 bases from J, with 13 bases between. CDR3 DNA: TGCGCCAGCAGCCGGGGAACAGGGAAAGAGACCCAGTACTTC. Translated: CASSRGTGKETQYF.

This chain links TRBV7-3 with TRBJ1-1, with D possibly TRBD1 on 6 matching bases. Germline assignment: CDR1 SGHTA and CDR2 FQGTGA. The ends were cut back, 5 bases at V and 5 bases at J, with 12 bases in the middle. There are 13 residues in the CDR3. The CDR3 nucleotides read TGTGCCAGCAGCCGACGGGGGGCAACTGAAGCTTTCTTT. Residues: CASSRRGATEAFF.

The V gene is TRBV28, the J gene TRBJ2-7; D remains unclear. V lost 3 bases to trimming and J lost 3 bases, with 6 bases between them. This CDR3 region has 12 residues. In germline, CDR1 is MDHEN, CDR2 SYDVKM. The CDR3 DNA reads as TGTGCCAGCAGTTTGCTAGTCTACGAGCAGTACTTC. Its protein product is CASSLLVYEQYF.

J is TRBJ2-1 and V is TRBV6-5, with D possibly matching TRBD1 (6 bases). Germline loops: CDR1 MNHEY, CDR2 SVGAGI. V was shortened by 6 bases and J by 5 bases, with 11 bases between the two germline ends. This CDR3 is built from 13 residues. CDR3 nucleotide sequence: TGTGCCAGCAGCAGACAGGTTGACAATGAGCAGTTCTTC. Protein product: CASSRQVDNEQFF.

V usage is TRBV28 and J usage is TRBJ2-7; no clear D. CDR1 is MDHEN and CDR2 is SYDVKM in the germline V gene. V dropped 1 base and J dropped 0 bases, with 10 bases sitting between them. The CDR3 runs to 15 residues. The chain's CDR3 is CASSLLSRSSYEQYF. CDR3 coding DNA: TGTGCCAGCAGTTTATTGTCCCGCAGCTCCTACGAGCAGTACTTC.

CDR3 sequence: CASSQSRPTSTRNEQFF. DNA for the CDR3: TGCGCCAGCAGCCAATCCCGACCTACGTCGACGCGGAATGAGCAGTTCTTC. The chain combines TRBV4-1 with TRBJ2-1; no firm D call. Germline lookup yields CDR1 MGHRA and CDR2 YSYEKL. Trimming left V 2 bases short and J 7 bases short, with 21 bases between. CDR3 length: 17 amino acids.

This chain connects TRBV30 to TRBJ2-7, with 7 bases matching TRBD2. The CDR3 totals 11 residues. J lost 6 bases, V lost 4 bases, and 3 bases had no gene match. CDR1 and CDR2 (germline): GTSNPN, SVGIG (reference sequence). CDR3 protein: CAWKRDGEQYF. The CDR3 DNA follows: TGTGCCTGGAAGCGGGATGGCGAGCAGTACTTC.

V gene TRBV30 combines with J gene TRBJ2-7, with 8 bases fitting TRBD1. This CDR3 is 14 amino acids long. The V segment lost 4 bases and the J segment 4 bases; nucleotides outside the gene matches: 9. In germline, CDR1 is GTSNPN, CDR2 SVGIG (reference sequence). The CDR3 coding sequence is TGTGCCTGGAATCTCGGGAGACAGGGGTACGAGCAGTACTTC. Encoded protein: CAWNLGRQGYEQYF.

The gene calls are TRBV29-1 and TRBJ2-5; TRBD2 agrees at 7 bases. Losses at the gene ends were 3 bases for V and 1 base for J; bases not matched to a gene: 5. The CDR3 sequence is 14 residues long. The germline gives CDR1 SQVTM, CDR2 ANQGSEA. The CDR3: CSVEHRTSQETQYF. DNA for the CDR3: TGCAGCGTTGAGCATCGGACTAGCCAAGAGACCCAGTACTTC.

The gene calls are TRBV4-1 and TRBJ1-1, with 7 nucleotides matching TRBD1. V lost 0 bases and J lost 1; bases outside the gene matches: 8. The germline V gene has CDR1 MGHRA and CDR2 YSYEKL. CDR3 length equals 17 residues. For the CDR3, the DNA is TGCGCCAGCAGCCAAGATATGGGGAAGGGGGCGAACACTGAAGCTTTCTTT. Its protein product is CASSQDMGKGANTEAFF.

The V and J genes are TRBV4-1 and TRBJ1-2; D gene unclear. Trimming pared 3 bases from V and 3 bases from J, leaving 14 bases between. From germline, CDR1 is MGHRA and CDR2 YSYEKL. The CDR3 loop spans 15 amino acids. The CDR3: CASSHTPPYDYGYTF. The DNA of the CDR3 is TGCGCCAGCAGCCACACCCCCCCCTATGACTATGGCTACACCTTC.

This clone was seen only a few times. The chain has TRBV6-6 and TRBJ2-5, with D perhaps TRBD2 (5 bases). Trimming cost V 3 bases and J 5 bases, with 10 bases left between them. The germline V gene encodes CDR1 MNHNY and CDR2 SVGAGI (reference sequence). The length of the CDR3 is 13 residues. The CDR3 loop is CASSYSTGETQYF. The CDR3, as DNA: TGTGCCAGCAGTTATTCGACGGGGGAGACCCAGTACTTC.

This rearrangement joins TRBV5-6 to TRBJ1-2; possibly TRBD1 for D (6 bases). The V and J ends lost 2 bases and 5 bases respectively, with 16 bases between them. Germline CDR1 SGHDT, CDR2 YYEEEE. The CDR3 is 15 residues long. The CDR3 reads CASSLVPGDNYGYTF. CDR3 nucleotides: TGTGCCAGCAGCTTAGTCCCAGGGGACAATTATGGCTACACCTTC.

The gene calls are TRBV27 and TRBJ2-7; TRBD1 is a possible D gene (6 bases). The germline V and J ends were trimmed by 1 base and 6 bases, with 13 bases remaining between them. Germline V gene data show CDR1 as MNHEY and CDR2 as SMNVEV (reference sequence). The CDR3 has 14 amino acids. The CDR3 bases are TGTGCCAGCAGTTTATATGGGGGCCGGATCGAGCAGTACTTC. This translates into CASSLYGGRIEQYF.

V is TRBV7-9 and J is TRBJ1-2, with a weak D call TRBD1 (5 bases). The CDR3 extends over 14 amino acids. The V end lost 7 bases, the J end lost 3 bases, and 15 bases lay between the germline ends. Per germline, CDR1 SEHNR and CDR2 FQNEAQ (reference sequence). The CDR3 protein is CASTGDGGYYGYTF. Written as DNA, the CDR3 is TGTGCCAGCACCGGAGACGGGGGATACTATGGCTACACCTTC.

This clone occurred once. The chain employs TRBV19 and TRBJ2-1; D uncertain. Trimming stripped 1 base from V and 5 bases from J, with 6 bases between. The length of the CDR3 is 13 residues. Germline lookup yields CDR1 LNHDA and CDR2 SQIVND (reference sequence). The DNA for the CDR3 is TGTGCCAGTAGTATAGGTCGGGACAATGAGCAGTTCTTC. Amino acids: CASSIGRDNEQFF.

This clone was picked up a small number of times. The chain couples TRBV30 to TRBJ1-2; 8 bases map to TRBD1. The germline gives CDR1 GTSNPN, CDR2 SVGIG (reference sequence). Germline trimming cut 8 bases from V and 0 bases from J; bases unmatched to any gene: 17. This CDR3 spans 17 amino acids. CDR3 region: CAANQGAGASANYGYTF. The CDR3 nucleotides are TGTGCCGCCAACCAGGGGGCCGGGGCCAGCGCTAACTATGGCTACACCTTC.

This rearrangement joins TRBV30 to TRBJ1-2, with 7 bases lining up with TRBD1. V lost 4 bases to trimming and J lost 7 bases; unmatched junction nucleotides: 9. The CDR3 covers 13 residues. Germline-derived CDR1 and CDR2 are GTSNPN and SVGIG (reference sequence). The CDR3: CAWKGGAGSGYTF. CDR3 coding DNA: TGTGCCTGGAAAGGGGGCGCAGGTTCTGGCTACACCTTC.

V gene TRBV5-1 combines with J gene TRBJ1-2, with 9 bases identical to TRBD1. This CDR3 is built from 13 residues. The V gene end was trimmed by 2 bases and the J gene end by 8 bases; junction bases not matched to a gene: 4. The germline V gene encodes CDR1 SGHRS and CDR2 YFSETQ. In nucleotides, the CDR3 is TGCGCCAGCAGCTTTACAGGGGGCGAGGGCTACACCTTC. It encodes CASSFTGGEGYTF.

This clone was recorded a few times. This CDR3 is CASSFGHGGGTEAFF. CDR3 coding DNA: TGCGCCAGCAGCTTCGGCCATGGGGGAGGAACTGAAGCTTTCTTT. The V gene is TRBV5-1, the J gene TRBJ1-1; weak D call: TRBD1 (5 bases). The CDR3 contains 15 residues. The V end lost 2 bases, the J end lost 5 bases, and 16 bases lay between the germline ends. Germline V gene data show CDR1 as SGHRS and CDR2 as YFSETQ.

This clone has only a few counts. The chain joins TRBV19 to TRBJ1-5, with 8 bases lining up with TRBD1. From germline, CDR1 is LNHDA and CDR2 SQIVND (reference sequence). CDR3 length equals 14 residues. Trimming removed 4 bases from V and 6 bases from J; junction bases left unmatched: 5. The CDR3 bases are TGTGCCAGTAGTACTACCAGGGGGCCTCAGCCCCAGCATTTT. Translated: CASSTTRGPQPQHF. The full variable domain, its missing parts supplied by reference TRBV19 and TRBJ1-5, is DGGITQSPKYLFRKEGQNVTLSCEQNLNHDAMYWYRQDPGQGLRLIYYSQIVNDFQKGDIAEGYSVSREKKESFPLTVTSAQKNPTAFYLCASSTTRGPQPQHFGDGTRLSIL.

The chain joins TRBV30 to TRBJ2-5; D is perhaps TRBD1 (7 bases). CDR3 size: 13 residues. Trimming left V 3 bases short and J 4 bases short, with 12 bases between. CDR1 is GTSNPN, CDR2 SVGIG, per germline (reference sequence). DNA for the CDR3: TGTGCCTGGAGCCGCCAGGGGGGAGAGACCCAGTACTTC. Translation gives CAWSRQGGETQYF. The full variable domain, its missing parts supplied by reference TRBV30 and TRBJ2-5, is SQTIHQWPATLVQPVGSPLSLECTVEGTSNPNLYWYRQAAGRGLQLLFYSVGIGQISSEVPQNLSASRPQDRQFILSSKKLLLSDSGFYLCAWSRQGGETQYFGPGTRLLVL.

V usage is TRBV29-1 and J usage is TRBJ2-2, with D maybe TRBD1 (6 bases). This CDR3 spans 15 amino acids. Germline V gene data show CDR1 as SQVTM and CDR2 as ANQGSEA. V was cut by 6 bases and J by 4 bases, with 18 bases left in between. The CDR3 sequence: CSVAQGSLATGELFF. The CDR3 bases are TGCAGCGTGGCCCAGGGGAGCCTTGCCACCGGGGAGCTGTTTTTT.